The T cell receptor beta chain under discussion was sequenced for a study of cytomegalovirus exposure and HLA in healthy donors. It was with 60 Vbeta and 13 Jbeta primers that the PCR ran. Libraries were prepared by immunoSEQ multiplex PCR; TCRdb keeps only in-frame clonotypes and omits some of them. The top ten clones hold 1.4% to 1.5% of a sample with about 130,000 clones, more than 75% of them seen once. Per the germline V gene, CDR1 is LNHDA and CDR2 is SQIVND (reference sequence). V shed 3 bases, J shed 5 bases, and the junction held 7 bases outside the gene matches. CDR3 length: 15 amino acids.

The material sequenced was PBMCs. This receptor was obtained from a female donor in good health and CMV-seronegative. The gene calls are TRBV19 and TRBJ1-1; 9 bases are a match to TRBD1. The CDR3 DNA sequence: TGTGCCAGTAGTATCACAGGGGGCGCAAAAACTGAAGCTTTCTTT. Translation: CASSITGGAKTEAFF.